Detailed here is one T cell receptor (beta chain). This receptor's antigen is unknown. Base-call qualities are not available, and no considerably larger clone is one nucleotide away. The data are from a study of blood T cell repertoires in COVID-19 (dated by TCRdb to the early 2020s). At the level of the whole study: Samples covering the acute and convalescent phases of COVID-19 were provided by collaborators in the United States, Italy and Spain. The repertoires were made available in a free public database intended to serve as a resource for research on the immune response to SARS-CoV-2. Samples came from the ongoing ImmuneRACE study (first 160 participants) plus 1,254 subjects from 6 global collaborators. Where HLA class I and class II types were available, the types were taken from metadata supplied by the sample provider, not from assay-based typing. The prospective study material was composed of cDNA or gDNA derived from T cells, B-cell-depleted T cells, or PBMCs. Deeply sampled blood TCRbeta repertoires from subjects exposed to, actively infected with, or recovered from COVID-19 were included in the dataset. The sample metadata nearly always contained a de-identified subject ID, COVID-19 status, age in years and sex. Broader findings and caveats from the paper: Clinical and demographic metadata were provided uncurated, with the amount varying by source and participant.

Whole blood was collected in K2EDTA tubes by collaborating institutions according to the institutions' own protocols. For TCRbeta analysis, collaborator samples were shipped as frozen whole blood, as isolated PBMCs, or as DNA extracted from either sample type. TCRbeta CDR3 regions were amplified from genomic DNA using the immunoSEQ Assay, a bias-controlled multiplex PCR. In the authors' own workflow: The number of nucleated cells in each sample was estimated by amplification of reference gene primers within the assay. To quantify the absolute abundance of each unique TCRbeta CDR3 rearrangement, sequence reads were collapsed and filtered. For each sample, productive Simpson clonality was calculated as the square root of Simpson's diversity index over productive rearrangements. Not all clones reach the TCRdb copy of this immuneACCESS table, which keeps in-frame sequences only. Checked studies attribute under half of the gap to unresolved V genes and leave the rest unexplained. V and J calls plus clone size are reproduced from that table; the DNA served to infer D and trimming. For this sample the table gives about 82,000 clones, of which around 82% were detected only once. The ten largest clones take up 6% to 7.5% of the sample.

Reading the germline V gene gives CDR1 SGHAT and CDR2 FQNNGV. From the cysteine through the phenylalanine, the CDR3 covers 13 amino acids. Just CDR3 DNA is preserved here, 39 bases in frame from base 1. The V and J ends are trimmed by 5 bases and 6 bases, leaving 13 bases between them. The chain employs TRBV11-2 and TRBJ1-2; a tentative D call is TRBD1 (5 bases match). Sequencing input: peripheral blood. The sequence derives from a man aged 50 to 59 with active or convalescent COVID-19. Here is the DNA: TGTGCCAGCAGCCCAGGGTCGGGGGATGGCTACACCTTC. This translates into CASSPGSGDGYTF.